This is a list of T cell receptor beta chains from one sample in a study of T cell responses to AZD1222 COVID-19 vaccine. Generated by immunoSEQ multiplex PCR, the TCRdb table keeps only in-frame clones and is missing some. This sample has 150,000 to 200,000 clones; roughly 92% occur once, and the top ten carry less than 1.5%. Sample: peripheral blood, taken 28 days after the second AZD1222 dose. Source of these receptors: an adult who received the AZD1222 COVID-19 vaccine. The CDR3 runs from the conserved cysteine through the conserved F or W. The D gene is left open where the match is weak. Size is stated for part of the rows, as once, few or many counts, or as a class when the clone is expanded.

D gene	J gene	clone size	V gene	CDR3 DNA	CDR3 protein
TRBD2	TRBJ2-1	NA	TRBV2	TGTGCCAGCAGGGCTAGCGGGGGATACAATGAGCAGTTCTTC	CASRASGGYNEQFF
TRBD1	TRBJ2-5	NA	TRBV6-6	TGTGCCAGCAGTTACGACAGGGGCTGGGAGACCCAGTACTTC	CASSYDRGWETQYF
TRBD2	TRBJ2-1	NA	TRBV27	TGTGCCAGCAGTGCCGTACTAGCGGGGGGGTACAATGAGCAGTTCTTC	CASSAVLAGGYNEQFF
NA	TRBJ2-7	NA	TRBV10-3	TGTGCCATCAGACCAGGGGGGGGACTCCCCGTCGAGCAGTACTTC	CAIRPGGGLPVEQYF
NA	TRBJ1-2	NA	TRBV7-2	TGTGCCAGCAGCTTAGCGGGGACAAGTACCTATGGCTACACCTTC	CASSLAGTSTYGYTF
TRBD1	TRBJ2-1	NA	TRBV19	TGTGCCAGTAGTATTGGGCCGGGACAGGGCTACAATGAGCAGTTCTTC	CASSIGPGQGYNEQFF
TRBD2	TRBJ2-2	NA	TRBV12-5	TGTGCTAGTGGTTGGACTAGCGGGGGGGCCGGGGAGCTGTTTTTT	CASGWTSGGAGELFF
NA	TRBJ2-1	NA	TRBV11-3	TGTGCCAGCAGCTTAATCGGGGGCTACAATGAGCAGTTCTTC	CASSLIGGYNEQFF
NA	TRBJ2-3	once	TRBV29-1	TGCAGCGGCGACTCCGGGACTGCCACAGATACGCAGTATTTT	CSGDSGTATDTQYF
NA	TRBJ1-4	NA	TRBV28	TGTGCCAGCACCAAAGCGACGGCAGGGTACGTTTTT	CASTKATAGYVF
TRBD2	TRBJ2-2	NA	TRBV5-5	TGTGCCAGCAGCTTGGCAGCGGGGTACACCGGGGAGCTGTTTTTT	CASSLAAGYTGELFF
NA	TRBJ1-4	NA	TRBV7-8	TGTGCCAGCAGCTTAGTTCGGGTCGCAACTAATGAAAAACTGTTTTTT	CASSLVRVATNEKLFF
NA	TRBJ2-2	NA	TRBV5-6	TGTGCCAGCAGCTTTAACCCCGGCACCGGGGAGCTGTTTTTT	CASSFNPGTGELFF
TRBD1	TRBJ1-1	NA	TRBV29-1	TGCAGCGTTGTTCCAGGGGGCGAAACTGAAGCTTTCTTT	CSVVPGGETEAFF
TRBD1	TRBJ1-3	NA	TRBV25-1	TGTGCCAGCAGTGCCGGGACAGCCGGAAACACCATATATTTT	CASSAGTAGNTIYF
NA	TRBJ1-5	NA	TRBV7-9	TGTGCCAGCAGCTCCGATGTGTCAACGCCCCAGCATTTT	CASSSDVSTPQHF
TRBD1	TRBJ2-3	NA	TRBV5-1	TGCGCCAGCAGCTTGGCAGGGGGCGGGTCAGATACGCAGTATTTT	CASSLAGGGSDTQYF
TRBD2	TRBJ2-5	NA	TRBV6-2/TRBV6-3	TGTGCCAGCAGTTTACGGGAGGGACTAGGAGAGACCCAGTACTTC	CASSLREGLGETQYF
NA	TRBJ2-3	NA	TRBV27	TGTGCCAGCAGTTTAGGCCCTCGGGGAATCGATACGCAGTATTTT	CASSLGPRGIDTQYF
TRBD2	TRBJ2-7	NA	TRBV13	TGTGCCAGCAGCTCTCTACGGAAGACTAGCGGGAGGGCCCTCTACGAGCAGTACTTC	CASSSLRKTSGRALYEQYF
NA	TRBJ1-1	NA	TRBV7-3	TGTGCCAGCAGCCCCGAGGGGTCGAACACTGAAGCTTTCTTT	CASSPEGSNTEAFF
NA	TRBJ1-1	NA	TRBV12-3/TRBV12-4	TGTGCCAGCAGTCAAGGGAGCGACAGTGAAGCTTTCTTT	CASSQGSDSEAFF
NA	TRBJ1-1	many	TRBV10-3	TGTGCCATCAGTGAAGGGGGGTCGCTCACTGAAGCTTTCTTT	CAISEGGSLTEAFF
TRBD1	TRBJ1-6	NA	TRBV12-3/TRBV12-4	TGTGCCAGCAGTGGGACAGTAAATTCACCCCTCCACTTT	CASSGTVNSPLHF
NA	TRBJ1-1	NA	TRBV12-5	TGTGCTAGTGGTTGGGGTTTTTCTGAAGCTTTCTTT	CASGWGFSEAFF
NA	TRBJ1-1	NA	TRBV9	TGTGCCAGCAGCGTAGGAAGGGGCAACACTGAAGCTTTCTTT	CASSVGRGNTEAFF
TRBD1	TRBJ2-1	NA	TRBV7-3	TGTGCCAGCAGCACGGGACAGGTCGATGAGCAGTTCTTC	CASSTGQVDEQFF
NA	TRBJ1-5	NA	TRBV27	TGTGCCAGCAGTTTGGTGGGAAGGGCGGGCAATCAGCCCCAGCATTTT	CASSLVGRAGNQPQHF
NA	TRBJ1-1	NA	TRBV6-1	TGTGCCAGCAGTGAAGCGAAAATCTTCGGAGGTGGCACTGAAGCTTTCTTT	CASSEAKIFGGGTEAFF
TRBD1	TRBJ2-3	NA	TRBV5-4	TGTGCCAGCAGCACGTCGGAACGCAGGGGGCGGAACACAGATACGCAGTATTTT	CASSTSERRGRNTDTQYF
NA	TRBJ1-2	NA	TRBV19	TGTGCCAGTAGTATAGGCGGCAGGGTAGGATGGGGCTACACCTTC	CASSIGGRVGWGYTF
NA	TRBJ2-5	once	TRBV6-6	TGTGCCAGCAGTTACTCGATTGGGCCTCTGGAGACCCAGTACTTC	CASSYSIGPLETQYF
NA	TRBJ2-7	NA	TRBV7-2	TGTGCCAGCAGCTTAGAGGGGGGCTCCTACGAGCAGTACTTC	CASSLEGGSYEQYF
NA	TRBJ1-2	NA	TRBV27	TGTGCCAGCAGTCTAAAGGCTGGGGTGGGGTATGGCTACACCTTC	CASSLKAGVGYGYTF
NA	TRBJ1-6	NA	TRBV7-2	TGTGCCAGCAGCTTAGTCGGCTCCTATAATTCACCCCTCCACTTT	CASSLVGSYNSPLHF
TRBD2	TRBJ2-1	NA	TRBV6-2/TRBV6-3	TGTGCCAGCAGTTACGAGTTACTAGCGGGGGGCGGAAATGAGCAGTTCTTC	CASSYELLAGGGNEQFF
NA	TRBJ1-2	NA	TRBV19	TGTGCCAGTAGTATTCGCGTGCCTAAGAACTATGGCTACACCTTC	CASSIRVPKNYGYTF
NA	TRBJ1-2	NA	TRBV18	TGTGCCAGCTCCCCCGCACACGGGGGCCACTATGGCTACACCTTC	CASSPAHGGHYGYTF
NA	TRBJ2-7	NA	TRBV19	TGTGCCAGTAGTCCGATACAGGGTACCTACGAGCAGTACTTC	CASSPIQGTYEQYF
NA	TRBJ2-7	NA	TRBV4-2	TGTGCCAGCAGCCAAGAGTGGTCAGGGGTCTCCTACGAGCAGTACTTC	CASSQEWSGVSYEQYF
NA	TRBJ1-1	NA	TRBV29-1	TGCAGCGTTGAGGAGGACAGCTCGAACACTGAAGCTTTCTTT	CSVEEDSSNTEAFF
TRBD1	TRBJ1-1	once	TRBV4-1	TGCGCCAGCAGCCAGGAACCAGGGGGCACTGAAGCTTTCTTT	CASSQEPGGTEAFF
NA	TRBJ2-5	NA	TRBV6-5	TGTGCCAGCAGCCTAAGCGGACCCCAAGAGACCCAGTACTTC	CASSLSGPQETQYF
NA	TRBJ2-7	NA	TRBV6-4	TGTGCCAGCAGCGTCGATGGGGGCGCCCCCTACGAGCAGTACTTC	CASSVDGGAPYEQYF
TRBD1	TRBJ2-3	NA	TRBV7-9	TGTGCCAGCAGCGGGCCGGGACAGGGGTGGACAGATACGCAGTATTTT	CASSGPGQGWTDTQYF
NA	TRBJ2-3	few	TRBV28	TGTGCCACCGTTTCAGATAGAGATACGCAGTATTTT	CATVSDRDTQYF
TRBD2	TRBJ2-7	NA	TRBV28	TGTGCCAGCAACTCTGTGGGACTAGCGTCCTACGAGCAGTACTTC	CASNSVGLASYEQYF
NA	TRBJ2-1	NA	TRBV10-2	TGCGCCAGCAGTGAACAGGGATGGATTGAGCAGTTCTTC	CASSEQGWIEQFF
NA	TRBJ1-6	NA	TRBV4-3	TGCGCCAGCAGCCAAGTTACAGTTAATTCACCCCTCCACTTT	CASSQVTVNSPLHF
NA	TRBJ1-4	once	TRBV7-5	TGTGTCAGAAGCTTCGTAATCTCCAGGAATGAAAAACTGTTTTTT	CVRSFVISRNEKLFF
NA	TRBJ1-2	NA	TRBV27	TGTGCCAGCAGTGACCGACAGCCTAACTATGGCTACACCTTC	CASSDRQPNYGYTF
NA	TRBJ2-3	NA	TRBV5-4	TGTGCCAGCAGTCGTCAGGGGACTGTCACAGATACGCAGTATTTT	CASSRQGTVTDTQYF
TRBD1	TRBJ2-1	NA	TRBV29-1	TGCAGCGTTTTACAGGGGTATGAGCAGTTCTTC	CSVLQGYEQFF
NA	TRBJ2-3	NA	TRBV7-2	TGTGCCAGCAGCTTAGACAGAATTAGCACAGATACGCAGTATTTT	CASSLDRISTDTQYF
TRBD1	TRBJ2-3	NA	TRBV23-1	TGCGCCAGGCGACAGGGGGGGTCCACAGATACGCAGTATTTT	CARRQGGSTDTQYF